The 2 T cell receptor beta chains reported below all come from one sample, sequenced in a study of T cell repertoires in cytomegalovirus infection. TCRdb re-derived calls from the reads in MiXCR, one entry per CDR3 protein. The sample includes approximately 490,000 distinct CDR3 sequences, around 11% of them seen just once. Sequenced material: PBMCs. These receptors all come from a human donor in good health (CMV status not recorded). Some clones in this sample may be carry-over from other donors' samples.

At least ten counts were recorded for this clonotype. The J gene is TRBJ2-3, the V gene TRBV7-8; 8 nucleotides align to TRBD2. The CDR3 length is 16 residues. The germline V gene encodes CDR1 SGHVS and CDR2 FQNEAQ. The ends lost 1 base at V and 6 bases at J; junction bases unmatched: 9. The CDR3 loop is CASSLVAGRGSDTQYF. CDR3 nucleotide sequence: TGTGCCAGCAGCTTAGTAGCGGGGCGGGGTTCGGATACGCAGTATTTT.

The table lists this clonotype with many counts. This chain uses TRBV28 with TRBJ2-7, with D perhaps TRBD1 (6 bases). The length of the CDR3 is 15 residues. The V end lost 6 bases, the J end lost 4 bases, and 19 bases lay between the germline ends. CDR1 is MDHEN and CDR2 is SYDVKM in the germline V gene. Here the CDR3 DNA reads TGTGCCAGCAGGAAACCCGGGACACCCCTTTACGAGCAGTACTTC. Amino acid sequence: CASRKPGTPLYEQYF.